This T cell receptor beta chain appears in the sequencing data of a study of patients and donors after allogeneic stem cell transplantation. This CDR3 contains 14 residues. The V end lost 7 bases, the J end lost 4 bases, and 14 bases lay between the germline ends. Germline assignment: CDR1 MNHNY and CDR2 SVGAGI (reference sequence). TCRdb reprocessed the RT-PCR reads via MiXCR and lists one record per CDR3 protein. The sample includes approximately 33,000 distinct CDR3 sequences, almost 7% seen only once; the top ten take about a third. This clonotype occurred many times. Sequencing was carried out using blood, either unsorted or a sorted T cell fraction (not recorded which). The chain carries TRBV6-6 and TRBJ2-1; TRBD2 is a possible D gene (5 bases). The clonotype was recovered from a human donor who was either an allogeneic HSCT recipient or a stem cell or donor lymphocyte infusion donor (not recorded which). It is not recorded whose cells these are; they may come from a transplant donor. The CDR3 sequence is CASKLPGSYNEQFF. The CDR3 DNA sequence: TGTGCCAGCAAACTTCCTGGGAGTTACAATGAGCAGTTCTTC.